This T cell receptor beta chain was retrieved from a study of Ad26.COV2.S vaccination and SARS-CoV-2 variants. The study, taken as a whole, reports: Vaccine recipients had higher spike-specific TCR breadth than placebo recipients. Participants given vaccine showed non-spike TCR breadth similar to that of placebo recipients.

CDR3 length equals 15 residues. V gave up 0 bases and J gave up 1 base; unmatched junction bases: 4. CDR1 is SGHRS and CDR2 is YFSETQ in the germline V gene. On this clone: Its antigen is not known.

Profiling relied on immunoSEQ multiplex PCR, and the TCRdb table lists in-frame clones only, not all of them. This table holds roughly 400,000 clones, about nine tenths found once. Treatment in this sample: some 20 received Ad26.COV2.S at low or high dose, single or two shots; a few received placebo; per-sample allocation not given. Sampling took place 63 days after the first vaccine or placebo injection. In Boston, an adult donor aged 18-55 years took part. The clonotype originates from a person aged 18 to 59 who received the Ad26.COV2.S COVID-19 vaccine or a placebo. The chain has TRBV5-1 and TRBJ2-7, with TRBD1 matching 7 bases. The sample here was peripheral blood, taken in a trial of Ad26.COV2.S vaccine versus placebo. In DNA form, the CDR3 reads TGCGCCAGCAGCTTGGCCCGGGACAGATCCTACGAGCAGTACTTC. It encodes CASSLARDRSYEQYF. Filled out from reference TRBV5-1 and TRBJ2-7, the complete variable domain reads KAGVTQTPRYLIKTRGQQVTLSCSPISGHRSVSWYQQTPGQGLQFLFEYFSETQRNKGNFPGRFSGRQFSNSRSEMNVSTLELGDSALYLCASSLARDRSYEQYFGPGTRLTVT.